The 27 T cell receptor beta chains in this list originate from one sample, sequenced in a study of blood T cell repertoires in COVID-19. Profiling relied on immunoSEQ multiplex PCR, and the TCRdb table lists in-frame clones only, not all of them. Among a few hundred thousand clones listed, more than 65% were seen once. Sequenced: peripheral blood. The receptors here all came from a woman between 18 and 30 years old with acute or convalescent COVID-19.

This clone has at least ten counts. V is TRBV14 and J is TRBJ2-2, with D unresolved. The length of the CDR3 is 15 residues. Trimming cost V 1 base and J 3 bases, with 9 bases left between them. Germline loops: CDR1 SGHDN, CDR2 FVKESK. The CDR3 DNA follows: TGTGCCAGCAGCCAAGGGGCCAGATACACCGGGGAGCTGTTTTTT. Translating gives CASSQGARYTGELFF.

This sequence joins TRBV24-1 and TRBJ2-3; tentatively, D is TRBD1 (6 bases). Trimming pared 2 bases from V and 2 bases from J, leaving 16 bases between. Germline V CDR1 and CDR2: KGHDR, SFDVKD. The CDR3 covers 17 residues. The CDR3 is CATSDSTQGFVTDTQYF. Written as DNA, the CDR3 is TGTGCCACCAGTGATTCCACACAGGGTTTTGTCACAGATACGCAGTATTTT.

The chain uses TRBV3-1 (or the pseudogene TRBV3-2) and TRBJ2-5, with no clear D. The CDR3 runs to 10 residues. Germline V gene data show CDR1 as LGHDT and CDR2 as YNNKEL (reference sequence). V gave up 8 bases and J gave up 4 bases, with 5 bases separating them. The CDR3 DNA reads TGTGCCAGCGGCGGAGAGACCCAGTACTTC. This encodes CASGGETQYF.

The chain joins TRBV9 to TRBJ1-6; tentative D call: TRBD1 (6 bases). The germline V gene encodes CDR1 SGDLS and CDR2 YYNGEE. Deletions cut 0 bases from V and 6 bases from J, with 10 bases between. The CDR3 runs 15 residues. The CDR3 nucleotides are TGTGCCAGCAGCGTAGGGGGGACAAGTAATTCACCCCTCCACTTT. This gives the protein CASSVGGTSNSPLHF.

The chain combines TRBV2 with TRBJ2-1, with TRBD2 matching over 11 bases. Germline CDR1 and CDR2: SNHLY and FYNNEI. V lost 6 bases, J lost 7 bases, and 8 bases stayed unmatched. The length of the CDR3 is 15 residues. The CDR3 nucleotides read TGTGCCAGCAGATACACCGGGACTAGCGGAAATGAGCAGTTCTTC. Residues: CASRYTGTSGNEQFF.

The CDR3, as DNA: TGTGCCAGCTCACCAGAGACAGTCATGAACACTGAAGCTTTCTTT. Translating gives CASSPETVMNTEAFF. The rearrangement uses TRBV18 and TRBJ1-1; the D gene is possibly TRBD1 (5 bases). The CDR3 extends over 15 amino acids. Between the trimmed V and J ends, which lost 2 bases and 0 bases, there was a span of 10 bases. Germline assignment: CDR1 KGHSH and CDR2 LQKENI. Full variable domain (rest looked up from reference TRBV18 and TRBJ1-1): NAGVMQNPRHLVRRRGQEARLRCSPMKGHSHVYWYRQLPEEGLKFMVYLQKENIIDESGMPKERFSAEFPKEGPSILRIQQVVRGDSAAYFCASSPETVMNTEAFFGQGTRLTVV.

V usage is TRBV7-2 and J usage is TRBJ2-1, with 9 nucleotides matching TRBD1. This CDR3 contains 15 residues. Trimming took 5 bases from V and 2 from J; bases not matched to a gene: 4. The germline V gene encodes CDR1 SGHTA and CDR2 FQGNSA. The CDR3 bases are TGTGCCAGCAGCCTAGGACAGGGGACCTACAATGAGCAGTTCTTC. Translating gives CASSLGQGTYNEQFF.

The chain couples TRBV20-1 to TRBJ2-3, with TRBD2 matching over 7 bases. This CDR3 is built from 14 residues. V dropped 3 bases and J dropped 2; count of bases not matched to a gene: 5. The germline CDR1 and CDR2 sequences are DFQATT and SNEGSKA (reference sequence). The CDR3 reads CSASRLAITDTQYF. The CDR3 nucleotides are TGCAGTGCTAGTCGACTAGCTATCACAGATACGCAGTATTTT.

In DNA, the CDR3 is TGTGCCAGCAGTCCCCCTTTCGACAGCCCCACTGAAGCTTTCTTT. Protein: CASSPPFDSPTEAFF. V is TRBV28 and J is TRBJ1-1; maybe TRBD1 (5 bases). Trimming took off 5 bases at V and 4 bases at J, with 17 bases between the two ends. The V gene's germline CDR1 is MDHEN and CDR2 SYDVKM. This CDR3 contains 15 residues.

This sequence joins TRBV6-2 or TRBV6-3 and TRBJ1-1, with D possibly TRBD1 on 5 matching bases. Trimming removed 0 bases at V and 6 bases at J, with 11 bases between. Germline CDR1 is MNHEY and CDR2 is SVGEGT. The CDR3 is made up of 14 amino acids. CDR3 region: CASSYSPGGAEAFF. The CDR3 DNA reads TGTGCCAGCAGTTACTCGCCCGGGGGGGCTGAAGCTTTCTTT.

The table lists this clone with a count of one. The gene calls are TRBV3-1 (or the pseudogene TRBV3-2) and TRBJ2-2; D gene ambiguous. Germline lookup yields CDR1 LGHDT and CDR2 YNNKEL (reference sequence). The CDR3 loop spans 15 amino acids. With 1 base removed from V and 1 base from J, the gap between germline ends came to 7 bases. CDR3 protein: CASSQGRMNTGELFF. Here the CDR3 DNA reads TGTGCCAGCAGCCAAGGGAGAATGAACACCGGGGAGCTGTTTTTT.

The rearrangement links TRBV2 to TRBJ2-2; 11 bases fit TRBD2. This CDR3 has 14 amino acids. The germline CDR1 and CDR2 sequences are SNHLY and FYNNEI. Trimming removed 8 bases from V and 6 bases from J; junction bases left unmatched: 5. The CDR3 loop is CASQLAGVAGELFF. CDR3 coding DNA: TGTGCCAGCCAACTAGCGGGAGTTGCCGGGGAGCTGTTTTTT.

This chain uses TRBV4-2 with TRBJ2-3, with TRBD2 matching over 9 bases. This CDR3 comprises 20 residues. Per the germline V gene, CDR1 is LGHNA and CDR2 is YNFKEQ. J lost 1 base, V lost 0 bases, and 14 bases had no gene match. In DNA form, the CDR3 reads TGTGCCAGCAGCCAAGAGGCCGGGACTAGCAGCAAGGGGGGCACAGATACGCAGTATTTT. The encoded protein is CASSQEAGTSSKGGTDTQYF.

CDR3 sequence: CATSQGLAGGPGQFF. CDR3 in DNA: TGTGCCACCAGTCAGGGACTAGCGGGAGGGCCAGGGCAGTTCTTC. The rearrangement joins TRBV24-1 to TRBJ2-1; 16 nucleotides line up with TRBD2. J gave up 12 bases and V 6 bases, and 7 bases lay outside the gene matches. The CDR3 loop spans 15 amino acids. CDR1 and CDR2 (germline): KGHDR, SFDVKD.

The rearrangement links TRBV28 to TRBJ1-3; unclear D gene. Looked up from germline, CDR1 is MDHEN and CDR2 is SYDVKM. V lost 8 bases to trimming and J lost 4 bases, with 15 bases between them. The CDR3 is 14 amino acids. The CDR3 spells CASLNWGGGNTIYF. For the CDR3, the DNA is TGTGCCAGCCTCAATTGGGGAGGAGGAAACACCATATATTTT.

A remark on this clone: This same CDR3 is encoded by further DNA sequences in the sample. The rearrangement joins TRBV10-3 to TRBJ2-7, with TRBD1 matching over 8 bases. The CDR3 contains 12 residues. CDR1 and CDR2 from the germline V gene are ENHRY and SYGVKD. The J segment lost 5 bases and the V segment lost 11 bases, leaving 8 bases of the junction unmatched. Written as DNA, the CDR3 is TGTGCCGTAGGACAGGGACGGGACGAGCAGTACTTC. This gives the protein CAVGQGRDEQYF.

This chain uses TRBV11-2 with TRBJ2-5, with unresolved D. Looked up from germline, CDR1 is SGHAT and CDR2 is FQNNGV. This CDR3 is 18 amino acids long. With 2 bases removed from V and 2 bases from J, the gap between germline ends came to 21 bases. CDR3 DNA sequence: TGTGCCAGCAGCTTATTACCCCGGCCAGTCAGGCCTCAAGAGACCCAGTACTTC. As protein: CASSLLPRPVRPQETQYF.

This clone was seen only once. DNA of the CDR3: TGTGCCAGCAGCCAGGGGGGACTGGAAAATTCACCCCTCCACTTT. Translated, it gives CASSQGGLENSPLHF. The chain couples TRBV4-2 to TRBJ1-6; a possible D gene is TRBD1 (5 bases). Trimming took 3 bases from V and 7 from J, leaving 13 bases between them. The germline V gene encodes CDR1 LGHNA and CDR2 YNFKEQ. The CDR3 consists of 15 residues.

The chain recombines TRBV27 with TRBJ2-2, with 7 positions matching TRBD1. V dropped 4 bases and J dropped 8; count of bases not matched to a gene: 10. CDR3 length: 15 amino acids. The germline V gene has CDR1 MNHEY and CDR2 SMNVEV (reference sequence). CDR3: CASSSRGQFPGELFF. The CDR3 coding sequence is TGTGCCAGCAGTTCCCGGGGACAGTTTCCTGGGGAGCTGTTTTTT.

This clone occurred once. The rearrangement links TRBV5-6 to TRBJ2-3; TRBD1 aligns across 11 bases. This CDR3 is 13 amino acids long. With 5 bases clipped from V and 5 bases from J, the junction kept 1 base outside the gene matches. Per germline, CDR1 SGHDT and CDR2 YYEEEE. CDR3 coding DNA: TGTGCCAGCAGGGGACAGGGGGTAGATACGCAGTATTTT. Its protein is CASRGQGVDTQYF.

The V and J genes are TRBV27 and TRBJ2-7, with D perhaps TRBD2 (6 bases). The CDR3 covers 17 residues. Germline V gene sequence: CDR1 MNHEY, CDR2 SMNVEV (reference sequence). The V gene lost 4 bases and the J gene lost 6 bases, with 25 bases spanning the gap. CDR3 region: CASSSPFKSSGPGEQYF. In DNA, the CDR3 is TGTGCCAGCAGTTCACCCTTTAAGAGTAGCGGTCCCGGCGAGCAGTACTTC.

V is TRBV7-9 and J is TRBJ2-5; 7 nucleotides match TRBD2. The CDR3 runs to 14 residues. Trimming cost V 5 bases and J 5 bases; bases outside gene matches: 8. Germline loops: CDR1 SEHNR, CDR2 FQNEAQ (reference sequence). In DNA, the CDR3 is TGTGCCAGCAGCCTGTCAGGGACTATTGAGACCCAGTACTTC. It specifies CASSLSGTIETQYF.

In its sample, this clone was seen a few times. The gene calls are TRBV19 and TRBJ2-7; 9 bases map to TRBD1. The CDR3 consists of 13 residues. CDR1 and CDR2 (germline): LNHDA, SQIVND (reference sequence). Trimming cost V 5 bases and J 4 bases; bases outside gene matches: 3. The CDR3 spells CASSVDRGYEQYF. The DNA for the CDR3 is TGTGCCAGTAGTGTGGACAGGGGATACGAGCAGTACTTC.

The V gene is TRBV6-5, the J gene TRBJ2-7; 9 positions match TRBD2. The germline CDR1 and CDR2 sequences are MNHEY and SVGAGI. V was clipped by 9 bases and J by 7 bases; unmatched bases: 7. The CDR3 spans 12 residues. CDR3 sequence (DNA): TGTGCCAGTCTAGCGGGGACTTGGGAGCAGTACTTC. Its translation is CASLAGTWEQYF.

The CDR3 spells CASRGQGAEKLFF. The CDR3 nucleotides read TGTGCCAGCAGGGGGCAGGGGGCGGAAAAACTGTTTTTT. This chain joins TRBV6-5 and TRBJ1-4; 8 bases are shared with TRBD1. The CDR3 loop spans 13 amino acids. Looked up from germline, CDR1 is MNHEY and CDR2 is SVGAGI. V was clipped by 6 bases and J by 8 bases; unmatched bases: 5.

This chain uses TRBV9 with TRBJ2-5, with D unclear. V lost 0 bases, J lost 1 base, and 19 bases lay in between. Germline CDR1 and CDR2: SGDLS and YYNGEE. This CDR3 contains 18 residues. The CDR3 here is CASSVGQSRSRRQETQYF. CDR3 bases: TGTGCCAGCAGCGTAGGCCAGTCTAGGTCTCGACGCCAAGAGACCCAGTACTTC.

This clone was recorded once. V is TRBV13 and J is TRBJ2-5; D is perhaps TRBD2 (5 bases). Per germline, CDR1 PRHDT and CDR2 FYEKMQ (reference sequence). This CDR3 is 14 amino acids long. V was clipped by 3 bases and J by 5 bases, with 13 bases between them. CDR3 amino acids: CASSFLTSGETQYF. The CDR3 nucleotides are TGTGCCAGCAGCTTTCTTACTTCGGGGGAGACCCAGTACTTC.